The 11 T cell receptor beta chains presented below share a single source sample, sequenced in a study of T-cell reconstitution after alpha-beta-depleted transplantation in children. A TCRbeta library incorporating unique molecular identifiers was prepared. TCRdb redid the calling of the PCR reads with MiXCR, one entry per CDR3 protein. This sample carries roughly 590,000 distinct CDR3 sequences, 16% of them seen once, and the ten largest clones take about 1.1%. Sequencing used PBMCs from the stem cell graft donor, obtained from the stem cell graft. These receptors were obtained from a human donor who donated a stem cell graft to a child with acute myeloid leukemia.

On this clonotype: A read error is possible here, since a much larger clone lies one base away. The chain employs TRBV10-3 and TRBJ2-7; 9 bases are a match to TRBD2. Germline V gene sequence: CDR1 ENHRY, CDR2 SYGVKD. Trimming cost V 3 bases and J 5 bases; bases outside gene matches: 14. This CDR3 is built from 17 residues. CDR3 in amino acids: CAISDGLAWGNRDEQYF. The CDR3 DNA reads TGTGCCATCAGTGACGGACTAGCGTGGGGTAATCGGGACGAGCAGTACTTC.

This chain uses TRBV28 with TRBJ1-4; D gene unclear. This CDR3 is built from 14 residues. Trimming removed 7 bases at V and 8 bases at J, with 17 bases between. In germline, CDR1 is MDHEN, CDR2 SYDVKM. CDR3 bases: TGTGCCAGCACCTTGACCTCACTGCGGGAAAAACTGTTTTTT. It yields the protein CASTLTSLREKLFF.

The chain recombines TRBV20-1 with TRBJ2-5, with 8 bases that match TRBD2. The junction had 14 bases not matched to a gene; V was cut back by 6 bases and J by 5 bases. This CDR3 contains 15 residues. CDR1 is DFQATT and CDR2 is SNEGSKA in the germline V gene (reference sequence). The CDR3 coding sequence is TGCAGTGCCCCTAGAAGACTAGCGCTGGAGGAGACCCAGTACTTC. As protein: CSAPRRLALEETQYF.

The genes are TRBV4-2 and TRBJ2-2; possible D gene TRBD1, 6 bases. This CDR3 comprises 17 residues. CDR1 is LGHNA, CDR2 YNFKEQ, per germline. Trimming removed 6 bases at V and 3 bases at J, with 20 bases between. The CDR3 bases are TGTGCCAGCAGACCACCGGGACAAAGGATGGACACCGGGGAGCTGTTTTTT. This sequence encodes CASRPPGQRMDTGELFF.

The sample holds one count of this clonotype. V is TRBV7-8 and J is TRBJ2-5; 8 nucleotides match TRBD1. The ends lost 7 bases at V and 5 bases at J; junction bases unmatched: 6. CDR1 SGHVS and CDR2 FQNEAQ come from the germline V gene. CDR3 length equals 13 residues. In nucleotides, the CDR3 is TGTGCCAGCAACTCGGACAGGGACGAGACCCAGTACTTC. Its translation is CASNSDRDETQYF.

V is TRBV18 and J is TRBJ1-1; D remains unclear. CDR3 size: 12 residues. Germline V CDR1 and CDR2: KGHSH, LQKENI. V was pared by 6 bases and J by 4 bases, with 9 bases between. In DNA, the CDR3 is TGTGCCAGCTCGCGAAAAGTCACTGAAGCTTTCTTT. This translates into CASSRKVTEAFF.

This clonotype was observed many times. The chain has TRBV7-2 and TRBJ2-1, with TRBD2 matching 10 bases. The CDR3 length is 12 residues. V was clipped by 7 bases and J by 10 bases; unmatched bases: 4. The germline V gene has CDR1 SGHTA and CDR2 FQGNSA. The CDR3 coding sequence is TGTGCCAGCACCAAGACTAGCGGGGAGCAGTTCTTC. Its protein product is CASTKTSGEQFF.

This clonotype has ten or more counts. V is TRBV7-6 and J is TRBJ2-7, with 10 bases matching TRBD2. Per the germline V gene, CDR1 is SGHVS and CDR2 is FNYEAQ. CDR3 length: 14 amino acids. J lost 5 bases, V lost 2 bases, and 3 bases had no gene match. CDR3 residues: CASSLTSGIHEQYF. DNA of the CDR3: TGTGCCAGCAGCTTAACTAGCGGGATCCACGAGCAGTACTTC.

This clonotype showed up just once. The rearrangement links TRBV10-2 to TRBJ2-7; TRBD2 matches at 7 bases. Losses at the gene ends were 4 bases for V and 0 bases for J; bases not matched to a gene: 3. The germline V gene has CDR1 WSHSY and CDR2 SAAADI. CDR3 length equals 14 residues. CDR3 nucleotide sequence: TGCGCCAGCAGTGGCGGGGGAGGCTCCTACGAGCAGTACGTC. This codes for CASSGGGGSYEQYV.

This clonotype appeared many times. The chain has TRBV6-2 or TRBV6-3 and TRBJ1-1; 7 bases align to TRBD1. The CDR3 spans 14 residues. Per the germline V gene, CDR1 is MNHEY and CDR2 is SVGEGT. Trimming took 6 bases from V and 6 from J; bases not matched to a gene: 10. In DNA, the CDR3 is TGTGCCAGCAGACCCAGGGGGGTAGGCGCTGAAGCTTTCTTT. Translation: CASRPRGVGAEAFF.

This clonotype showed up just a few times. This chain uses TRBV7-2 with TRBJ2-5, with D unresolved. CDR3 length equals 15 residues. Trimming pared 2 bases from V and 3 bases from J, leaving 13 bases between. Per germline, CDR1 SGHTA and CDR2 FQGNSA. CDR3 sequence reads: CASSLSFRPKETQYF. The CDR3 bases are TGTGCCAGCAGCTTATCTTTTAGACCAAAAGAGACCCAGTACTTC.